These 29 T cell receptor beta chains originate from one sample sequenced in a study of cytomegalovirus exposure and HLA in healthy donors. 13 Jbeta primers and 60 Vbeta primers were used for the PCR. The assay was immunoSEQ multiplex PCR, and TCRdb's table has in-frame clones only and misses some. The sample has roughly 230,000 clones, 85% to 95% seen once; the top ten hold 1.7%. The specimen was PBMCs. These receptors were taken from a girl aged 2 to 10 in good health and CMV-seronegative.

The CDR3 loop reads CAWSPPRGARTEAFF. DNA for the CDR3: TGTGCCTGGAGTCCCCCGCGGGGGGCGCGGACTGAAGCTTTCTTT. V and J are TRBV30 and TRBJ1-1; D is perhaps TRBD1 (6 bases). V was clipped by 2 bases and J by 5 bases, with 18 bases between them. The CDR3 totals 15 residues. The germline V gene encodes CDR1 GTSNPN and CDR2 SVGIG (reference sequence).

The chain joins TRBV6-1 to TRBJ2-1, with 11 bases matching TRBD2. With 7 bases clipped from V and 7 bases from J, the junction kept 6 bases outside the gene matches. CDR1 and CDR2 (germline): MNHNS, SASEGT. The CDR3 extends over 14 amino acids. The CDR3 DNA reads TGTGCCAGCATTACTAGCGGGAGAACGAATGAGCAGTTCTTC. This sequence encodes CASITSGRTNEQFF.

The V call is TRBV20-1, the J call TRBJ1-2, with unresolved D. V shed 5 bases and J shed 4 bases, with 8 bases lying between them. CDR3 size: 11 residues. Germline loops: CDR1 DFQATT, CDR2 SNEGSKA (reference sequence). CDR3 coding DNA: TGCAGTGCTCTGGAGGGCTATGGCTACACCTTC. Amino acids: CSALEGYGYTF.

The chain links TRBV7-3 to TRBJ2-3, with 10 bases that match TRBD2. The CDR3 spans 18 residues. Per germline, CDR1 SGHTA and CDR2 FQGTGA. The ends lost 5 bases at V and 0 bases at J; junction bases unmatched: 11. CDR3 region: CASSPNKRGGPSTDTQYF. The CDR3 DNA follows: TGTGCCAGCAGCCCAAACAAGCGGGGGGGTCCTAGCACAGATACGCAGTATTTT.

The chain recombines TRBV13 with TRBJ2-5, with 9 positions matching TRBD2. The CDR3 runs 16 residues. Looked up from germline, CDR1 is PRHDT and CDR2 is FYEKMQ (reference sequence). The V and J ends lost 1 base and 1 base, in that order; junction bases with no gene match: 4. The CDR3 region has the DNA TGTGCCAGCAGCTTAGACCTAGCGGGGCCCCAAGAGACCCAGTACTTC. It translates to CASSLDLAGPQETQYF.

With respect to this clone: Its ends do not fully match the called genes, so a read error is possible. V gene TRBV7-9 combines with J gene TRBJ1-1; 9 nucleotides align to TRBD1. The length of the CDR3 is 12 residues. Germline V lookup: CDR1 SEHNR, CDR2 FQNEAQ (reference sequence). CDR3 nucleotides: TGTTCCAGCAGCGACAGGGACAGGGTGGCTTTCTTT. It specifies CSSSDRDRVAFF.

This clone was counted once. V gene TRBV18 combines with J gene TRBJ2-2; 8 bases match TRBD1. Trimming cost V 6 bases and J 1 base; bases outside gene matches: 10. This CDR3 spans 17 amino acids. Germline CDR1 and CDR2: KGHSH and LQKENI. CDR3 bases: TGTGCCAGCTCTAGCTGGCCGGGACAGGAGAACACCGGGGAGCTGTTTTTT. Amino acid sequence: CASSSWPGQENTGELFF.

The V call is TRBV19, the J call TRBJ2-2; the match to TRBD2 covers 13 bases. The germline V gene has CDR1 LNHDA and CDR2 SQIVND (reference sequence). J was trimmed by 5 bases and V by 5 bases; bases with no gene match: 8. The length of the CDR3 is 17 residues. In DNA, the CDR3 is TGTGCCAGTAGTCCGCGGAGGACTAGCGGGAGAACCGGGGAGCTGTTTTTT. Protein: CASSPRRTSGRTGELFF.

This clone was seen a single time. CDR3 loop: CASSPHLKRGTDTQYF. The CDR3 coding sequence is TGTGCCAGCAGCCCCCACTTGAAGCGGGGCACAGATACGCAGTATTTT. The rearrangement uses TRBV7-2 and TRBJ2-3; weak D call: TRBD2 (6 bases). CDR1 is SGHTA, CDR2 FQGNSA, per germline. Between the trimmed V and J ends, which lost 5 bases and 1 base, there was a span of 16 bases. This CDR3 is 16 amino acids long.

This chain links TRBV4-1 with TRBJ1-2; 8 nucleotides align to TRBD1. V lost 2 bases, J lost 0 bases, and 17 bases stayed unmatched. The CDR3 contains 20 residues. Germline CDR1 is MGHRA and CDR2 is YSYEKL. The CDR3 DNA sequence: TGCGCCAGCAGCCAACGGATTCTCAGGGACAGGCTTGGGTCTAACTATGGCTACACCTTC. Translating gives CASSQRILRDRLGSNYGYTF.

V is TRBV4-1 and J is TRBJ2-1; 9 bases line up with TRBD2. Looked up from germline, CDR1 is MGHRA and CDR2 is YSYEKL. V shed 2 bases and J 8 bases; nucleotides not matched to a gene: 16. The CDR3 is made up of 18 amino acids. CDR3 DNA sequence: TGCGCCAGCAGCCAAACACCTTGGCGGGAGGGGGGCGGGCATGAGCAGTTCTTC. Amino acids: CASSQTPWREGGGHEQFF.

J is TRBJ1-2 and V is TRBV19; D ambiguous. Between the trimmed V and J ends, which lost 3 bases and 8 bases, there was a span of 13 bases. The germline V gene encodes CDR1 LNHDA and CDR2 SQIVND (reference sequence). The CDR3 spans 13 residues. CDR3 protein: CASSIRREGGYTF. As DNA, the CDR3 is TGTGCCAGTAGTATCAGGCGCGAAGGAGGCTACACCTTC.

The J gene is TRBJ1-2, the V gene TRBV9; 9 bases are a match to TRBD1. The CDR3 runs to 15 residues. V was pared by 0 bases and J by 7 bases, with 7 bases of the junction left unmatched. Germline CDR1 is SGDLS and CDR2 is YYNGEE. This CDR3 is CASSVVVGQGPGYTF. The DNA of the CDR3 is TGTGCCAGCAGCGTAGTAGTGGGACAGGGCCCTGGCTACACCTTC.

V and J are TRBV7-2 and TRBJ1-2; D gene uncertain. Germline CDR1 and CDR2: SGHTA and FQGNSA. Trimming took off 0 bases at V and 6 bases at J, with 5 bases between the two ends. CDR3 length: 12 residues. The CDR3 here is CASSLAQDGYTF. The CDR3 region has the DNA TGTGCCAGCAGCTTAGCCCAGGATGGCTACACCTTC.

The V gene is TRBV5-1, the J gene TRBJ2-3, with 10 nucleotides matching TRBD2. Germline V gene data show CDR1 as SGHRS and CDR2 as YFSETQ. The V and J ends lost 0 bases and 5 bases, in that order; junction bases with no gene match: 6. CDR3 length: 16 residues. The CDR3 loop is CASSLGGTSEGDTQYF. DNA for the CDR3: TGCGCCAGCAGCTTGGGTGGGACTAGCGAAGGAGATACGCAGTATTTT.

Points on this clone: Other DNA sequences of this sample code for an identical CDR3. The chain combines TRBV5-1 with TRBJ2-5; D unresolved. The CDR3 runs to 11 residues. The germline gives CDR1 SGHRS, CDR2 YFSETQ. The V end lost 4 bases, the J end lost 5 bases, and 6 bases lay between the germline ends. CDR3 region: CASSLEETQYF. The CDR3 DNA follows: TGCGCCAGCAGCCTTGAGGAGACCCAGTACTTC.

The chain recombines TRBV30 with TRBJ2-7; 8 positions match TRBD1. V shed 3 bases, J shed 6 bases, and the junction held 4 bases outside the gene matches. CDR3 length: 12 residues. Germline values: CDR1 GTSNPN, CDR2 SVGIG (reference sequence). CDR3 region: CAWRRTGPEQYF. The CDR3 coding sequence is TGTGCCTGGAGGAGGACAGGGCCCGAGCAGTACTTC.

The chain combines TRBV29-1 with TRBJ2-7; a possible D gene is TRBD1 (6 bases). Trimming pared 5 bases from V and 3 bases from J, leaving 14 bases between. CDR3 length equals 13 residues. The germline gives CDR1 SQVTM, CDR2 ANQGSEA. CDR3 sequence reads: CSVRTALYYEQYF. The CDR3 DNA is TGCAGCGTTCGGACAGCCCTGTACTACGAGCAGTACTTC.

The genes are TRBV10-2 and TRBJ2-7; 8 bases agree with TRBD2. J was trimmed by 7 bases and V by 4 bases; bases with no gene match: 24. The CDR3 runs 19 residues. CDR1 and CDR2 (germline): WSHSY, SAAADI. The CDR3 region has the DNA TGCGCCAGCAGTGCCCCAGGGCAGGGCGGACTCGGGAGGGCAGGGGAGCAGTACTTC. It translates to CASSAPGQGGLGRAGEQYF.

The sample holds a few counts of this clone. The chain joins TRBV29-1 to TRBJ2-7; 7 nucleotides line up with TRBD2. The J segment lost 6 bases and the V segment lost 2 bases, leaving 10 bases of the junction unmatched. Germline assignment: CDR1 SQVTM and CDR2 ANQGSEA. The CDR3 has 14 amino acids. In DNA form, the CDR3 reads TGCAGCGTTGAAATGGCCTTCGGGGGGAGCGAGCAGTACTTC. It codes for CSVEMAFGGSEQYF.

The rearrangement joins TRBV5-1 to TRBJ1-1; D gene unclear. This CDR3 spans 12 amino acids. Germline V lookup: CDR1 SGHRS, CDR2 YFSETQ. Deletions cut 0 bases from V and 6 bases from J, with 6 bases between. The CDR3, as DNA: TGCGCCAGCAGCTTGGGTTCCTCTGAAGCTTTCTTT. It translates to CASSLGSSEAFF.

V gene TRBV19 combines with J gene TRBJ2-1; 9 bases are shared with TRBD2. Germline V gene sequence: CDR1 LNHDA, CDR2 SQIVND (reference sequence). Trimming at V came to 5 bases and at J to 0 bases, leaving 5 bases not matched to a gene. The CDR3 loop spans 16 amino acids. This chain's CDR3 is CASSFSSGVSYNEQFF. Written as DNA, the CDR3 is TGTGCCAGTAGTTTTTCTAGCGGGGTCTCCTACAATGAGCAGTTCTTC.

V and J are TRBV29-1 and TRBJ2-5, with D unclear. The end of the DNA aligns better with TRBJ2-7, so the J call may be wrong. The CDR3 covers 11 residues. Germline V gives CDR1 SQVTM, CDR2 ANQGSEA. The CDR3 sequence is CSVDAGYEQYF. The DNA for the CDR3 is TGCAGCGTTGACGCCGGGTACGAGCAGTACTTC.

The V gene is TRBV11-2, the J gene TRBJ2-1; D remains ambiguous. Deletions cut 5 bases from V and 0 bases from J, with 20 bases between. Per germline, CDR1 SGHAT and CDR2 FQNNGV. The CDR3 is 18 residues long. The CDR3 nucleotides are TGTGCCAGCAGCCTAAGTCTGAACAGCTACACCTCCTACAATGAGCAGTTCTTC. Translation: CASSLSLNSYTSYNEQFF.

This clone was observed once. The rearrangement links TRBV18 to TRBJ1-6, with 7 bases that match TRBD1. V was clipped by 4 bases and J by 11 bases; unmatched bases: 17. Germline CDR1 reads KGHSH; CDR2 reads LQKENI. The CDR3 extends over 17 amino acids. The CDR3 nucleotides are TGTGCCAGCTCACTTATTTCGGGGACAGTAAATGGGGCACCCCTCCACTTT. It encodes CASSLISGTVNGAPLHF.

V and J are TRBV5-8 and TRBJ1-1; a weak D match, TRBD1 (5 bases). The CDR3 has 15 amino acids. V lost 0 bases to trimming and J lost 6 bases, with 15 bases between them. In germline, CDR1 is SGHTS, CDR2 YDEGEE. The CDR3 spells CASSLVGHPDAEAFF. The CDR3, as DNA: TGTGCCAGCAGCTTGGTAGGACACCCGGACGCTGAAGCTTTCTTT.

The V gene is TRBV6-6, the J gene TRBJ2-2; D may be TRBD2 (6 bases). There are 15 residues in the CDR3. CDR1 and CDR2 from the germline V gene are MNHNY and SVGAGI (reference sequence). V was shortened by 0 bases and J by 5 bases, with 10 bases between the two germline ends. For the CDR3, the DNA is TGTGCCAGCAGTTACTCGGGACTTGGAACCGGGGAGCTGTTTTTT. Amino acids: CASSYSGLGTGELFF.

Here the CDR3 reads CASSKTSCSGSLYYEQYF. As DNA, the CDR3 is TGTGCCAGCAGCAAAACATCCTGTAGCGGGAGTCTCTACTACGAGCAGTACTTC. The chain has TRBV21-1 and TRBJ2-7; the table's D call, TRBD2, was not checked against the DNA. TRBV21-1 is a listed pseudogene. This CDR3 is 18 amino acids long.

The chain couples TRBV30 to TRBJ2-3, with TRBD2 identical over 8 bases. CDR3 length: 18 residues. V was pared by 0 bases and J by 3 bases, with 14 bases of the junction left unmatched. The V gene's germline CDR1 is GTSNPN and CDR2 SVGIG (reference sequence). DNA for the CDR3: TGTGCCTGGAGTGTATCGGTGATTGGCGGGGGGTGGACAGATACGCAGTATTTT. It yields the protein CAWSVSVIGGGWTDTQYF.